Listed below are T cell receptor beta chains from one sample, sequenced in a study of human T cells and chemical hapten exposure. TCRdb ran MiXCR on the RACE reads and lists one entry per CDR3 protein. This sample yields tens of thousands of distinct CDR3 sequences, of which approximately 6.7% are seen a single time; 1.5% to 2% belongs to the top ten. The source material was whole blood, sampled in connection with sensitization to the hapten diphenylcyclopropenone (DPC). The source of these receptors is a woman in her twenties or thirties with alopecia areata. Some clones in this sample may be carry-over from other donors' samples. The CDR3 runs from the conserved cysteine through the conserved F or W. A D gene is named only where the DNA matches it firmly. The size of a clone is reported for some rows only, either as once, few or many, or as a class for expanded clones.

many,TRBJ2-3,TRBV29-1,TRBD2,TGCAGCGTGGCGGGGGGAGCAGATACGCAGTATTTT,CSVAGGADTQYF
many,TRBJ1-2,TRBV5-6,TRBD1,TGTGCCAGCAGCGGGGGACAGGGTAATAACTATGGCTACACCTTC,CASSGGQGNNYGYTF
few,TRBJ1-2,TRBV5-1,TRBD1,TGCGCCAGCAGCTTAAGCGCGGGACAGGGCAACTATGGCTACACCTTC,CASSLSAGQGNYGYTF
many,TRBJ1-6,TRBV2,NA,TGTGCCAGCAGGGTACGTGGAGGGAATTCACCCCTCCACTTT,CASRVRGGNSPLHF
many,TRBJ2-1,TRBV10-3,TRBD2,TGTGCCATCAGTGGTGGGGGGGGGAGCTCCTACAATGAGCAGTTCTTC,CAISGGGGSSYNEQFF
many,TRBJ2-7,TRBV4-1,TRBD2,TGCGCCAGCAGCCTTAGCGGGGGCCCGAGCTACGAGCAGTACTTC,CASSLSGGPSYEQYF
many,TRBJ1-5,TRBV29-1,NA,TGCAGCGTTGAAGGAGGGAGGAACCAGCCCCAGCATTTT,CSVEGGRNQPQHF
many,TRBJ1-1,TRBV28,NA,TGTGCCAGCAGTTTGGTGGCAAGTTTTGGCACTGAAGCTTTCTTT,CASSLVASFGTEAFF
many,TRBJ2-3,TRBV12-3/TRBV12-4,TRBD2,TGTGCCAGCATGTCGAGCGGGGGGGCCCGAGGCACAGATACGCAGTATTTT,CASMSSGGARGTDTQYF
many,TRBJ2-3,TRBV20-1,NA,TGCAGTGCTAGGGGGAGCGATACGCAGTATTTT,CSARGSDTQYF
many,TRBJ1-5,TRBV12-3/TRBV12-4,NA,TGTGCCAGCAGTTTAGCTGGTATGGAGCCCCAGCATTTT,CASSLAGMEPQHF
many,TRBJ1-3,TRBV5-6,NA,TGTGCCAGCAGTAAGGGGTTCTCTGGAAACACCATATATTTT,CASSKGFSGNTIYF
NA,TRBJ2-1,TRBV7-3,NA,TGTGCCAGCAGCTTGCAGGGGATCCGCAATGAGCAGTTCTTC,CASSLQGIRNEQFF
many,TRBJ2-3,TRBV5-1,NA,TGCGCCAGCAGCTTGGTTTTCGACGCACTAGATACGCAGTATTTT,CASSLVFDALDTQYF
many,TRBJ2-1,TRBV18,TRBD1,TGTGCCAGCTCGCCAGGAGGACAGGGAAAGTTCTTC,CASSPGGQGKFF
many,TRBJ2-3,TRBV7-9,TRBD2,TGTGCCAGCAGCCCTGGCCGATTAGCGGGGGGCGCGGATACGCAGTATTTT,CASSPGRLAGGADTQYF
few,TRBJ1-4,TRBV14,NA,TGTGCCAGCAGCCAAGATCAAGGCGGACTGCGTGAAAAACTGTTTTTT,CASSQDQGGLREKLFF
many,TRBJ2-2,TRBV10-3,TRBD2,TGTGCCATCAGTGACCCCTCGGAAGGACTAGCGGGAGCTCTAAACACCGGGGAGCTGTTTTTT,CAISDPSEGLAGALNTGELFF
many,TRBJ1-1,TRBV12-3/TRBV12-4,TRBD1,TGTGCCAGCCAGGACAGGGTGAACACTGAAGCTTTCTTT,CASQDRVNTEAFF
NA,TRBJ2-1,TRBV12-3/TRBV12-4,NA,TGTGCCAGCAGCCCAACCCTTGTCGGGGGGCGATACAATGAGCAGTTCTTC,CASSPTLVGGRYNEQFF
many,TRBJ2-7,TRBV5-1,TRBD2,TGCGCCAGCAGCTTGGAACCGGGACTAGCGGTTAGCGAGCAGTACTTC,CASSLEPGLAVSEQYF
many,TRBJ1-4,TRBV2,TRBD1,TGTGCCAGCAGTAAGGACAGGGCTGAACCTGAAAAACTGTTTTTT,CASSKDRAEPEKLFF
few,TRBJ1-5,TRBV29-1,NA,TGCAGCGTTGAGGCTGCGCACAATCAGCCCCAGCATTTT,CSVEAAHNQPQHF
many,TRBJ2-3,TRBV5-1,TRBD1,TGCGCCAGCAGCGTGGACAGGGGAAAGCAGTATTTT,CASSVDRGKQYF